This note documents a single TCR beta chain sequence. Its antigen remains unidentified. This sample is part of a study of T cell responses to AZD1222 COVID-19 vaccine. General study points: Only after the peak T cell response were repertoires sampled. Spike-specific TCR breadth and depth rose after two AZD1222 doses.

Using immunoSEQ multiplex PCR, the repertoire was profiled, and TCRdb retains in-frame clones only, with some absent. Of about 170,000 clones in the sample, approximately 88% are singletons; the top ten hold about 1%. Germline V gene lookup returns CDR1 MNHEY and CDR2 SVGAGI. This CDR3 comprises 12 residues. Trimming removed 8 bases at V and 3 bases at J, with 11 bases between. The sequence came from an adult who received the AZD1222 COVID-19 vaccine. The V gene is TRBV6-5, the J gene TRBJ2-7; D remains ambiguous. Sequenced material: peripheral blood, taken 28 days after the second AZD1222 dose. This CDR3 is CASLEGIYEQYF. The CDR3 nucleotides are TGTGCCAGCCTCGAAGGGATCTACGAGCAGTACTTC.